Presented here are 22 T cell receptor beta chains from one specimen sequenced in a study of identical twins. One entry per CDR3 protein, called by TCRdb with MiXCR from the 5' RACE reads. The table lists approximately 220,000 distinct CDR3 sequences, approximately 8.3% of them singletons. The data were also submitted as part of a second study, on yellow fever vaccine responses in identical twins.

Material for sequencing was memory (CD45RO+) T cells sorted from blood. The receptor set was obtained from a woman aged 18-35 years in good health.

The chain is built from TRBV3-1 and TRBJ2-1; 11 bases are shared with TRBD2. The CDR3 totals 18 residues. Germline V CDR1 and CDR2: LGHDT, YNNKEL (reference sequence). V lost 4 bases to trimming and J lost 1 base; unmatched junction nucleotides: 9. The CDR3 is CASSPYRLAGRSYNEQFF. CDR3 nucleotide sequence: TGTGCCAGCAGCCCTTATCGACTAGCGGGAAGGTCCTACAATGAGCAGTTCTTC.

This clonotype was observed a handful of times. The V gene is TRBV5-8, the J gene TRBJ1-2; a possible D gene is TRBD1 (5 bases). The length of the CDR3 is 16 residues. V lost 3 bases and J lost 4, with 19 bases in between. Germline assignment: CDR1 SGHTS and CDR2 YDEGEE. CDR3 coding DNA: TGTGCCAGCAGCTCCAACACTCAGGGCGTCCGCTATGGCTACACCTTC. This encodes CASSSNTQGVRYGYTF.

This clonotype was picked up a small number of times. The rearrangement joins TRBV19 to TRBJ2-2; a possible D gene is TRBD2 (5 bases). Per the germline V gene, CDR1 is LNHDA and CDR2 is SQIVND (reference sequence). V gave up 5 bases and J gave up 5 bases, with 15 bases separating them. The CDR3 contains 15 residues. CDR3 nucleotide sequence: TGTGCCAGTAGTGTCAGCGGAATCAATACCGGGGAGCTGTTTTTT. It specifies CASSVSGINTGELFF.

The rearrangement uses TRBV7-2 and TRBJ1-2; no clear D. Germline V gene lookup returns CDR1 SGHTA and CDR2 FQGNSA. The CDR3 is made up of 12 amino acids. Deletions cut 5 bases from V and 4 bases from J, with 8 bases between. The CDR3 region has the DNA TGTGCCAGCAGCCTCATACTCTATGGCTACACCTTC. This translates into CASSLILYGYTF.

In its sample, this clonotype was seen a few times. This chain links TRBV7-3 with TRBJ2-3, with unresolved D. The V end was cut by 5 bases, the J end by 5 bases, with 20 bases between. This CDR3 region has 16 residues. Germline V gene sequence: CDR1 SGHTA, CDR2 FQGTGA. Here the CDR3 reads CASSAGRLDQGDTQYF. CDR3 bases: TGTGCCAGCAGCGCCGGACGTCTAGATCAAGGAGATACGCAGTATTTT.

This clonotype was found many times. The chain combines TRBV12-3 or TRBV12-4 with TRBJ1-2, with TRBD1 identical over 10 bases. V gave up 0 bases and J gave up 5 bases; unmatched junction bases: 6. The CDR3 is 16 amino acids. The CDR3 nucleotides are TGTGCCAGCAGTTTAGCCCGGACAGGGGGAAGTTATGGCTACACCTTC. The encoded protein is CASSLARTGGSYGYTF.

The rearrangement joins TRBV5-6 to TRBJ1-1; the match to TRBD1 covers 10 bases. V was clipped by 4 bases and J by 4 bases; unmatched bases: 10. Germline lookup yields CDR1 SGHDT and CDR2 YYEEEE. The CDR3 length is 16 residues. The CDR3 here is CASSERQGARVTEAFF. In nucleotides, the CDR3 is TGTGCCAGCAGCGAAAGACAGGGGGCTCGGGTCACTGAAGCTTTCTTT.

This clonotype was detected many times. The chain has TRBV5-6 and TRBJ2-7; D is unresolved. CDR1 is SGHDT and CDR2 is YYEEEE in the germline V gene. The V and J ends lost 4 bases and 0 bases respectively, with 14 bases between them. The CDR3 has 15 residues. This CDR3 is CASSPGPSSSYEQYF. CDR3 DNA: TGTGCCAGCAGCCCTGGACCGTCGAGCTCCTACGAGCAGTACTTC.

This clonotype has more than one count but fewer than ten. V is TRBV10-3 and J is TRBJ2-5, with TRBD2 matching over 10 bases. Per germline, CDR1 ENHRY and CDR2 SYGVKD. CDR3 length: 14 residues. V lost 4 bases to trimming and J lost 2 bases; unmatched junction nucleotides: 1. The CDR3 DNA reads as TGTGCCATCAGTGCTAGCGGGGGACAAGAGACCCAGTACTTC. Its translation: CAISASGGQETQYF.

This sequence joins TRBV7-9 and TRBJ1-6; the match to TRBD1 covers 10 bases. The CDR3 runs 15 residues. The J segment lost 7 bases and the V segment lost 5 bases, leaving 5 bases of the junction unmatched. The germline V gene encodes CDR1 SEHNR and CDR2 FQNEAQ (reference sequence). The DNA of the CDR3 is TGTGCCAGCAGCCCCCCGGGACAGGGGAATTCACCCCTCCACTTT. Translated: CASSPPGQGNSPLHF.

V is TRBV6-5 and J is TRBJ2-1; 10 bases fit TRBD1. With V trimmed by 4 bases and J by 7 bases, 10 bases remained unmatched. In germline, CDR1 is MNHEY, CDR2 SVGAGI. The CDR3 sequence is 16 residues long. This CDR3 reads CASSFSPGQGKNEQFF. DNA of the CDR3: TGTGCCAGCAGTTTCAGTCCGGGACAGGGGAAGAATGAGCAGTTCTTC.

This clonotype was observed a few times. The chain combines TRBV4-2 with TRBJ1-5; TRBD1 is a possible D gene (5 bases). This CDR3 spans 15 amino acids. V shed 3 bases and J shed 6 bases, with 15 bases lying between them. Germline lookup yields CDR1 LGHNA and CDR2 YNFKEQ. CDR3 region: CASSQEWGSGQPQHF. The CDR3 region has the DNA TGTGCCAGCAGCCAGGAGTGGGGGTCTGGTCAGCCCCAGCATTTT.

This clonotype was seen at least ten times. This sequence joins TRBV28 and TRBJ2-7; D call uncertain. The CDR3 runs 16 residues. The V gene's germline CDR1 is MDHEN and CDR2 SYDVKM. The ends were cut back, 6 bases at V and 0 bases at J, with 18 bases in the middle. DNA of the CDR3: TGTGCCAGCAGGACGCTCGAGCAGCTAAGCTCCTACGAGCAGTACTTC. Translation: CASRTLEQLSSYEQYF.

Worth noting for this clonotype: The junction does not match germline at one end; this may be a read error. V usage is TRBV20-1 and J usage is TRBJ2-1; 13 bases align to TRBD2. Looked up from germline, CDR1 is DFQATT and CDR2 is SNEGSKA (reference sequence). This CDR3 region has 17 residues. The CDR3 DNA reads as TGCTGTGCTAGAGTCCAACTAGCGGGGGGGCCTATCAATGAGCAGTTCTTC. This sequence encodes CCARVQLAGGPINEQFF.

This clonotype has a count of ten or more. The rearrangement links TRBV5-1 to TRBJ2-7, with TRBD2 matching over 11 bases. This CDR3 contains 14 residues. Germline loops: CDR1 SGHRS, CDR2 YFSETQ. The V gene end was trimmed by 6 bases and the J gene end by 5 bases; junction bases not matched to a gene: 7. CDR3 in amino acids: CASTATSGMNEQYF. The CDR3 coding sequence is TGCGCCAGCACAGCGACTAGCGGGATGAACGAGCAGTACTTC.

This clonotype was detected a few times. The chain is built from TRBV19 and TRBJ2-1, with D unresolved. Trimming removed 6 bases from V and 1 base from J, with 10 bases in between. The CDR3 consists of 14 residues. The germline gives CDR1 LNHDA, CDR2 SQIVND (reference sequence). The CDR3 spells CASSSQASYNEQFF. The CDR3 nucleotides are TGTGCCAGTAGCTCACAAGCATCCTACAATGAGCAGTTCTTC.

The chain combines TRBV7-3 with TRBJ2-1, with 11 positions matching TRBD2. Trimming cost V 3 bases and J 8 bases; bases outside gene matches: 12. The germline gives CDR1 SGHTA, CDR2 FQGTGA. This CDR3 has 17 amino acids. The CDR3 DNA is TGTGCCAGCAGCTTCGCGGGGCTAGCGGGGGGAAGATATGAGCAGTTCTTC. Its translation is CASSFAGLAGGRYEQFF.

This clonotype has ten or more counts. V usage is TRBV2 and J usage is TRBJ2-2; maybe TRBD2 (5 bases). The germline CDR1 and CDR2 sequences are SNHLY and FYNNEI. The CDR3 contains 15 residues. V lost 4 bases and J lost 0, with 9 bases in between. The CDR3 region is CASSGRTSNTGELFF. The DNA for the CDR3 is TGTGCCAGCAGTGGAAGGACTTCGAACACCGGGGAGCTGTTTTTT.

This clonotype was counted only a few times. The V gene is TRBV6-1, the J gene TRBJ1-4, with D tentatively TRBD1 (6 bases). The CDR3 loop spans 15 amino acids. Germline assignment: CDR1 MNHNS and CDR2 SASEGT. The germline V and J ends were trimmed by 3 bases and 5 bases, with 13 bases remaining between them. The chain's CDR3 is CASSEFGTQNEKLFF. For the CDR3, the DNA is TGTGCCAGCAGTGAGTTTGGGACACAGAATGAAAAACTGTTTTTT.

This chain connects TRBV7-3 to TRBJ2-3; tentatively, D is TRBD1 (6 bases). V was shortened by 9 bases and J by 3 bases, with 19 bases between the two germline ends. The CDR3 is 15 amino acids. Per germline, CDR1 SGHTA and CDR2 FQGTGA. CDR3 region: CARRGSRGFTDTQYF. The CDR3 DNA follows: TGTGCCAGGCGAGGGTCCAGGGGCTTTACAGATACGCAGTATTTT. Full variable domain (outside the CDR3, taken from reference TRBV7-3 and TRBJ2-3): GAGVSQTPSNKVTEKGKYVELRCDPISGHTALYWYRQSLGQGPEFLIYFQGTGAADDSGLPNDRFFAVRPEGSVSTLKIQRTERGDSAVYLCARRGSRGFTDTQYFGPGTRLTVL.

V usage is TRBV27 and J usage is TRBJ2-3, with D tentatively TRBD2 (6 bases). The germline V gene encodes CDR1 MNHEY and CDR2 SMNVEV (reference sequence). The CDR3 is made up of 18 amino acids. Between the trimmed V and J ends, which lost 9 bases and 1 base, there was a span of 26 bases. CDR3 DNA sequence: TGTGCCAGTACAAACTTTGCGACCGGGGGACTCCGCACAGATACGCAGTATTTT. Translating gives CASTNFATGGLRTDTQYF.

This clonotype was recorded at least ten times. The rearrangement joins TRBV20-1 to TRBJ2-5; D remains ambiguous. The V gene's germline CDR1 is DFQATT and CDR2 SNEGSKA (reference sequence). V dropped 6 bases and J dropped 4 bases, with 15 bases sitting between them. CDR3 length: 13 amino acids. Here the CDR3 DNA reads TGCAGTGCCCCCCGTCGGGTCGGAGAGACCCAGTACTTC. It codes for CSAPRRVGETQYF.